This entry lists 15 T cell receptor beta chains sequenced from one sample in a study of blood T cells in healthy people across ages. Next came a second PCR, run for roughly 6 to 11 cycles, which used a sample-barcoded 5' primer along with a J-beta primer mix. TCRdb redid the calling of the 5' RACE reads with MiXCR, one entry per CDR3 protein. The repertoire holds about 1.6 million distinct CDR3 sequences, with about 35% as singletons. The specimen sequenced was blood. The receptors originated from a woman younger than 45 in good health.

This clonotype has just a few counts. The rearrangement joins TRBV27 to TRBJ2-7; D call uncertain. Germline CDR1 is MNHEY and CDR2 is SMNVEV (reference sequence). Between the trimmed V and J ends, which lost 9 bases and 0 bases, there was a span of 15 bases. This CDR3 contains 14 residues. The CDR3 DNA follows: TGTGCCAGTATGATCGGTACCAGCTCCTACGAGCAGTACTTC. Translation: CASMIGTSSYEQYF.

Points on this clonotype: A far larger clone is only one base removed, so a read error is likely. The V call is TRBV4-2, the J call TRBJ2-7; a possible D gene is TRBD1 (7 bases). This CDR3 is built from 12 residues. Germline V gene sequence: CDR1 LGHNA, CDR2 YNFKEQ. The CDR3 loop reads CVSSPQGGEQYF. CDR3 nucleotide sequence: TGTGTCAGCAGCCCGCAGGGGGGTGAGCAGTACTTC.

The J gene is TRBJ2-3, the V gene TRBV4-2, with D unclear. The germline gives CDR1 LGHNA, CDR2 YNFKEQ. Trimming took off 0 bases at V and 2 bases at J, with 6 bases between the two ends. The CDR3 length is 14 residues. This CDR3 reads CASSQEEYTDTQYF. In nucleotides, the CDR3 is TGTGCCAGCAGCCAAGAAGAGTACACAGATACGCAGTATTTT.

The chain recombines TRBV18 with TRBJ2-3, with D tentatively TRBD2 (5 bases). The V gene lost 3 bases and the J gene lost 0 bases, with 13 bases spanning the gap. The CDR3 contains 16 residues. CDR1 and CDR2 from the germline V gene are KGHSH and LQKENI. This chain's CDR3 is CASSPLTRTSTDTQYF. The CDR3, as DNA: TGTGCCAGCTCACCTTTAACTAGGACCAGCACAGATACGCAGTATTTT.

This clonotype was seen a handful of times. The CDR3 DNA sequence: TGCAGTGCTAGAAACCCCAGGGGCTCCTACGAGCAGTACTTC. Amino acids: CSARNPRGSYEQYF. The chain joins TRBV20-1 to TRBJ2-7; D may be TRBD1 (6 bases). V lost 2 bases and J lost 0, with 11 bases in between. The CDR3 extends over 14 amino acids. Germline CDR1 reads DFQATT; CDR2 reads SNEGSKA (reference sequence).

This sequence joins TRBV4-2 and TRBJ2-7; D is unresolved. Germline V CDR1 and CDR2: LGHNA, YNFKEQ. The CDR3 totals 14 residues. V was cut by 5 bases and J by 0 bases, with 11 bases left in between. DNA of the CDR3: TGTGCCAGCAGCGACGCCCGGTACTCCTACGAGCAGTACTTC. The encoded protein is CASSDARYSYEQYF.

The rearrangement links TRBV27 to TRBJ1-1; D remains ambiguous. The V end was cut by 1 base, the J end by 10 bases, with 10 bases between. Per the germline V gene, CDR1 is MNHEY and CDR2 is SMNVEV (reference sequence). The CDR3 spans 12 residues. The CDR3 DNA reads as TGTGCCAGCAGTTTATTGGGAGAAGGAGCTTTCTTT. Amino acid sequence: CASSLLGEGAFF.

V gene TRBV7-3 combines with J gene TRBJ2-3; 9 bases agree with TRBD2. V lost 1 base to trimming and J lost 6 bases; unmatched junction nucleotides: 14. The CDR3 spans 18 residues. The germline gives CDR1 SGHTA, CDR2 FQGTGA. CDR3 DNA sequence: TGTGCCAGCAGCTTAAAGGGAGGCGGGGGGGGGAAAAGGGATACGCAGTATTTT. This gives the protein CASSLKGGGGGKRDTQYF.

The V and J genes are TRBV27 and TRBJ2-3, with TRBD2 matching over 14 bases. With 5 bases clipped from V and 1 base from J, the junction kept 11 bases outside the gene matches. Germline V lookup: CDR1 MNHEY, CDR2 SMNVEV (reference sequence). The CDR3 is 19 amino acids. In nucleotides, the CDR3 is TGTGCCAGCAGTCCAGGGCCCCCGGGACTAGCGGGAGGCACAGATACGCAGTATTTT. The encoded protein is CASSPGPPGLAGGTDTQYF.

This clonotype has more than one count but fewer than ten. The chain has TRBV15 and TRBJ2-7, with 11 positions matching TRBD1. The CDR3 contains 15 residues. CDR1 LNHNV and CDR2 YYDKDF come from the germline V gene (reference sequence). With V trimmed by 1 base and J by 5 bases, 4 bases remained unmatched. CDR3 nucleotides: TGTGCCACCAGCAGAGTGGACAGGGGGCTCCACGAGCAGTACTTC. This gives the protein CATSRVDRGLHEQYF.

Comments on this clonotype: Its ends do not fully match the called genes, so a read error is possible. J is TRBJ2-2 and V is TRBV9; tentatively, D is TRBD2 (7 bases). This CDR3 has 14 residues. Germline CDR1 is SGDLS and CDR2 is YYNGEE. The CDR3 loop reads CASTLHPGEGERFF. The CDR3 region has the DNA TGTGCCAGCACCCTACACCCCGGGGAGGGGGAGCGGTTTTTT.

This clonotype was counted only a few times. The gene calls are TRBV9 and TRBJ1-6, with TRBD1 matching over 10 bases. The CDR3 is 15 amino acids. Losses at the gene ends were 3 bases for V and 8 bases for J; bases not matched to a gene: 5. Per germline, CDR1 SGDLS and CDR2 YYNGEE. The CDR3 bases are TGTGCCAGCAGCGGGGGGACAGGGGAGGATTCACCCCTCCACTTT. Its translation: CASSGGTGEDSPLHF.

The chain recombines TRBV4-1 with TRBJ2-2; D possibly uses TRBD1 or TRBD2 (7 bases each). V lost 5 bases and J 7 bases, leaving 17 bases between the germline ends. The CDR3 consists of 15 residues. Germline V gene lookup returns CDR1 MGHRA and CDR2 YSYEKL. CDR3 in amino acids: CASSARGGDNGELFF. For the CDR3, the DNA is TGCGCCAGCAGCGCCAGGGGGGGTGATAACGGGGAGCTGTTTTTT.

V gene TRBV6-5 combines with J gene TRBJ2-6, with TRBD1 matching 10 bases. Germline V gene sequence: CDR1 MNHEY, CDR2 SVGAGI. This CDR3 contains 18 residues. V lost 4 bases, J lost 0 bases, and 6 bases stayed unmatched. As DNA, the CDR3 is TGTGCCAGCAGTTCACAGACAGGGGGCGTCTCTGGGGCCAACGTCCTGACTTTC. Amino acids: CASSSQTGGVSGANVLTF.

As concerns this clonotype: A much more abundant neighbour one base away suggests this may be a read error. This chain links TRBV29-1 with TRBJ2-5, with 10 bases matching TRBD2. Looked up from germline, CDR1 is SQVTM and CDR2 is ANQGSEA. The CDR3 consists of 15 residues. After removal of 4 bases from V and 11 bases from J, the junction contained 16 bases not matched to a gene. The CDR3: CSVGTLAGVLDDQYF. CDR3 DNA: TGCAGCGTTGGAACGCTAGCGGGAGTATTGGACGATCAGTACTTC. The entire variable domain, with the rest obtained from reference TRBV29-1 and TRBJ2-5, is as follows: SAVISQKPSRDICQRGTSLTIQCQVDSQVTMMFWYRQQPGQSLTLIATANQGSEATYESGFVIDKFPISRPNLTFSTLTVSNMSPEDSSIYLCSVGTLAGVLDDQYFGPGTRLLVL.